This TCR beta chain was retrieved from a study of T cell repertoires in cytomegalovirus infection. The overall study: Matching HLA type and CMV infection were both indicated by public TCR beta signatures.

Per the germline V gene, CDR1 is SEHNR and CDR2 is FQNEAQ (reference sequence). V was pared by 5 bases and J by 7 bases, with 8 bases between. The CDR3 sequence is 11 residues long. Regarding the study as a whole: Based on cumulative public TCR beta family frequency, carriers of CMV plus the relevant HLA were identified.

Turning to this clonotype: Its antigen remains unidentified.

TCRdb used MiXCR to reprocess the reads, holding one entry per CDR3 protein. In the table there are 85,000 to 130,000 distinct CDR3 sequences, less than 25% of which are singletons. The TCR sequence derives from a human donor in good health (CMV status not recorded). Some clones in this sample may be carry-over from other donors' samples. The V gene is TRBV7-9, the J gene TRBJ1-1; a possible D gene is TRBD1 (6 bases). The sequencing sample was made of CD8+ T cells from PBMCs. This CDR3 reads CASSLQGEAFF. CDR3 nucleotide sequence: TGTGCCAGCAGCCTACAGGGTGAAGCTTTCTTT.